This is a list of T cell receptor beta chains from one sample in a study of T cells after yellow fever vaccination. One entry per CDR3 protein, called by TCRdb with MiXCR from the 5' RACE reads. In the table there are about 260,000 distinct CDR3 sequences, about 5.2% of which are singletons. The input for sequencing was CD4+ T cells sorted from PBMCs, taken on the day of the yellow fever booster vaccination. Receptors were obtained from a young man who received the YFV17D yellow fever vaccine. CDR3s include the opening cysteine and the closing phenylalanine or tryptophan. Each record gives: D gene, V gene, clone size, CDR3 length, J gene, CDR3 protein, CDR3 DNA. The D gene is left open where the match is weak. The size entry is marked missing in some rows and otherwise reads once, few, many or a size class.

D gene: -; V gene: TRBV20-1; clone size: few; CDR3 length: 14; J gene: TRBJ2-5; CDR3 protein: CSARDIPNQETQYF; CDR3 DNA: TGCAGTGCTAGAGATATTCCGAACCAAGAGACCCAGTACTTC
D gene: TRBD2; V gene: TRBV9; clone size: -; CDR3 length: 15; J gene: TRBJ2-3; CDR3 protein: CASSPRDYIADTQYF; CDR3 DNA: TGTGCCAGCAGCCCACGGGACTATATTGCAGATACGCAGTATTTT
D gene: -; V gene: TRBV11-2; clone size: -; CDR3 length: 12; J gene: TRBJ2-3; CDR3 protein: CATSGVRDTQYF; CDR3 DNA: TGTGCCACCTCGGGGGTAAGAGATACGCAGTATTTT
D gene: TRBD2; V gene: TRBV20-1; clone size: -; CDR3 length: 16; J gene: TRBJ2-3; CDR3 protein: CSAREPRLASTDTQYF; CDR3 DNA: TGCAGTGCTAGAGAACCCAGACTAGCTAGCACAGATACGCAGTATTTT
D gene: TRBD2; V gene: TRBV7-9; clone size: -; CDR3 length: 14; J gene: TRBJ2-7; CDR3 protein: CASSRSGVPYEQYF; CDR3 DNA: TGTGCCAGCAGCCGTAGCGGGGTCCCCTACGAGCAGTACTTC
D gene: -; V gene: TRBV19; clone size: few; CDR3 length: 16; J gene: TRBJ2-3; CDR3 protein: CASSSTRISLGDTQYF; CDR3 DNA: TGTGCCAGTAGTTCCACCCGGATCTCCCTAGGGGATACGCAGTATTTT
D gene: -; V gene: TRBV3-1; clone size: -; CDR3 length: 18; J gene: TRBJ2-4; CDR3 protein: CASSQASRRGPILNIQYF; CDR3 DNA: TGTGCCAGCAGCCAAGCATCCCGGCGGGGGCCGATCTTAAACATTCAGTACTTC
D gene: TRBD2; V gene: TRBV7-9; clone size: -; CDR3 length: 15; J gene: TRBJ2-3; CDR3 protein: CASSLARGGTDTQYF; CDR3 DNA: TGTGCCAGCAGCTTAGCGCGGGGGGGCACAGATACGCAGTATTTT
D gene: -; V gene: TRBV12-3/TRBV12-4; clone size: few; CDR3 length: 14; J gene: TRBJ1-4; CDR3 protein: CASRPSGRLEKLIF; CDR3 DNA: TGTGCCAGCAGACCTAGCGGGAGGCTTGAAAAACTGATTTTT
D gene: TRBD2; V gene: TRBV9; clone size: -; CDR3 length: 15; J gene: TRBJ2-2; CDR3 protein: CASSPLRGVGGELFF; CDR3 DNA: TGTGCCAGCAGCCCACTCCGGGGGGTTGGCGGGGAGCTGTTTTTT
D gene: TRBD1; V gene: TRBV20-1; clone size: few; CDR3 length: 14; J gene: TRBJ2-5; CDR3 protein: CSASGDRAGETQYF; CDR3 DNA: TGCAGTGCTAGTGGGGACAGGGCTGGCGAGACCCAGTACTTC
D gene: TRBD1; V gene: TRBV6-5; clone size: few; CDR3 length: 12; J gene: TRBJ1-2; CDR3 protein: CASRGQPYGYTF; CDR3 DNA: TGTGCCAGCAGGGGACAGCCATATGGCTACACCTTC
D gene: TRBD2; V gene: TRBV7-8; clone size: few; CDR3 length: 16; J gene: TRBJ2-1; CDR3 protein: CASSLAERGVGGEQFF; CDR3 DNA: TGTGCCAGCAGCTTAGCTGAGCGGGGGGTAGGGGGTGAGCAGTTCTTC
D gene: -; V gene: TRBV20-1; clone size: -; CDR3 length: 19; J gene: TRBJ2-2; CDR3 protein: CSARGQAVPGLRGAGELFF; CDR3 DNA: TGCAGTGCTAGAGGACAAGCCGTCCCGGGATTGAGGGGGGCCGGGGAGCTGTTTTTT
D gene: -; V gene: TRBV5-1; clone size: many; CDR3 length: 14; J gene: TRBJ2-1; CDR3 protein: CASSLLGVEDEQFF; CDR3 DNA: TGCGCCAGCAGCTTGTTGGGGGTAGAGGATGAGCAGTTCTTC
D gene: -; V gene: TRBV5-6; clone size: few; CDR3 length: 17; J gene: TRBJ2-5; CDR3 protein: CASSLLGRTNVGETQYF; CDR3 DNA: TGTGCCAGCAGCTTGCTGGGACGAACAAACGTCGGGGAGACCCAGTACTTC
D gene: TRBD2; V gene: TRBV5-1; clone size: few; CDR3 length: 15; J gene: TRBJ2-1; CDR3 protein: CASSLVGGDYNEQFF; CDR3 DNA: TGCGCCAGCAGCTTGGTCGGGGGGGACTACAATGAGCAGTTCTTC
D gene: -; V gene: TRBV7-9; clone size: many; CDR3 length: 16; J gene: TRBJ2-5; CDR3 protein: CASSLVLSGGQETQYF; CDR3 DNA: TGTGCCAGCAGCTTAGTTCTTTCAGGAGGCCAAGAGACCCAGTACTTC
D gene: -; V gene: TRBV6-2/TRBV6-3; clone size: few; CDR3 length: 11; J gene: TRBJ1-6; CDR3 protein: CASRQGTPLHF; CDR3 DNA: TGTGCCAGCAGACAAGGGACACCCCTCCACTTT
D gene: -; V gene: TRBV12-2; clone size: -; CDR3 length: 14; J gene: TRBJ1-4; CDR3 protein: CASRLSGVHEKLFF; CDR3 DNA: TGTGCAAGTCGCTTATCGGGGGTTCACGAAAAACTGTTTTTT
D gene: -; V gene: TRBV7-3; clone size: -; CDR3 length: 16; J gene: TRBJ2-1; CDR3 protein: CASSLMGSAESNEQFF; CDR3 DNA: TGTGCCAGCAGCTTAATGGGTTCGGCAGAATCCAATGAGCAGTTCTTC
D gene: -; V gene: TRBV28; clone size: few; CDR3 length: 15; J gene: TRBJ1-6; CDR3 protein: CASSFGGTYNSPLHF; CDR3 DNA: TGTGCCAGCAGTTTTGGGGGAACCTATAATTCACCCCTCCACTTT
D gene: -; V gene: TRBV3-1; clone size: -; CDR3 length: 15; J gene: TRBJ1-1; CDR3 protein: CASSQDRGRITEAFF; CDR3 DNA: TGTGCCAGCAGCCAAGATCGGGGACGAATAACTGAAGCTTTCTTT
D gene: TRBD2; V gene: TRBV4-2; clone size: many; CDR3 length: 16; J gene: TRBJ2-3; CDR3 protein: CASSQVAGGPQDTQYF; CDR3 DNA: TGTGCCAGCAGCCAAGTAGCGGGGGGGCCGCAAGATACGCAGTATTTT
D gene: -; V gene: TRBV6-5; clone size: many; CDR3 length: 17; J gene: TRBJ1-5; CDR3 protein: CASSATGLVVSNQPQHF; CDR3 DNA: TGTGCCAGCAGTGCAACAGGGTTAGTGGTGAGCAATCAGCCCCAGCATTTT
D gene: TRBD2; V gene: TRBV7-2; clone size: -; CDR3 length: 21; J gene: TRBJ2-3; CDR3 protein: CASSSRLIAGGLGTHTDTQYF; CDR3 DNA: TGTGCCAGCAGTTCTCGTTTGATAGCGGGGGGGCTGGGCACACACACAGATACGCAGTATTTT
D gene: -; V gene: TRBV5-8; clone size: few; CDR3 length: 15; J gene: TRBJ2-3; CDR3 protein: CASSLVQGGLDTQYF; CDR3 DNA: TGTGCCAGCAGCTTGGTACAGGGGGGGCTGGATACGCAGTATTTT
D gene: TRBD1; V gene: TRBV18; clone size: -; CDR3 length: 15; J gene: TRBJ1-4; CDR3 protein: CASSRGQGTNEKLFF; CDR3 DNA: TGTGCCAGCTCACGTGGACAGGGGACTAATGAAAAACTGTTTTTT
D gene: -; V gene: TRBV5-1; clone size: many; CDR3 length: 16; J gene: TRBJ2-2; CDR3 protein: CASSSDSPANTGELFF; CDR3 DNA: TGCGCCAGCAGCTCGGACTCACCGGCGAACACCGGGGAGCTGTTTTTT
D gene: -; V gene: TRBV5-1; clone size: -; CDR3 length: 13; J gene: TRBJ1-2; CDR3 protein: CASSDQTARGYTF; CDR3 DNA: TGCGCCAGCAGCGACCAGACTGCGCGGGGCTACACCTTC
D gene: TRBD2; V gene: TRBV7-9; clone size: many; CDR3 length: 14; J gene: TRBJ2-3; CDR3 protein: CASSPRTSGDTQYF; CDR3 DNA: TGTGCCAGCAGCCCTCGGACTAGCGGGGATACGCAGTATTTT
D gene: -; V gene: TRBV15; clone size: -; CDR3 length: 13; J gene: TRBJ1-2; CDR3 protein: CATSRARFYGYTF; CDR3 DNA: TGTGCCACCAGCAGAGCCAGATTCTATGGCTACACCTTC